The 31 T cell receptor beta chains below come from one sample, sequenced in a study of blood T cell repertoires in COVID-19. Method: immunoSEQ multiplex PCR; TCRdb's copy keeps in-frame clones and lacks some. The sample includes some 53,000 clones, 80% to 90% seen only once; the top ten take around 5.1%. Sequencing was performed on peripheral blood. The receptors originated from a man between 60 and 75 years old with active COVID-19.

The chain uses TRBV10-3 and TRBJ2-3, with 9 bases matching TRBD2. Per germline, CDR1 ENHRY and CDR2 SYGVKD. V shed 4 bases and J 0 bases; nucleotides not matched to a gene: 8. This CDR3 comprises 17 residues. CDR3 sequence (DNA): TGTGCCATCAGTGGTACCGGGCTAGCGGGAAGCACAGATACGCAGTATTTT. Translated, it gives CAISGTGLAGSTDTQYF.

The V call is TRBV4-3, the J call TRBJ2-1; 8 bases map to TRBD2. Trimming took 0 bases from V and 6 from J; bases not matched to a gene: 7. CDR3 length equals 16 residues. Germline V gene lookup returns CDR1 LGHNA and CDR2 YSLEER. CDR3: CASSQDPGGPANEQFF. For the CDR3, the DNA is TGCGCCAGCAGCCAAGACCCGGGAGGGCCTGCCAATGAGCAGTTCTTC.

Ten or more counts support this clone. The chain is built from TRBV29-1 and TRBJ1-5, with D possibly matching TRBD1 (6 bases). The germline V gene has CDR1 SQVTM and CDR2 ANQGSEA. With 4 bases removed from V and 4 bases from J, the gap between germline ends came to 11 bases. The CDR3 runs 13 residues. CDR3 bases: TGCAGCGTTGCGAAGGGGGTAAATCAGCCCCAGCATTTT. Protein: CSVAKGVNQPQHF.

The chain joins TRBV24-1 to TRBJ1-2; D not certain. The CDR3 has 12 amino acids. CDR1 and CDR2 (germline): KGHDR, SFDVKD. V gave up 5 bases and J gave up 3 bases, with 6 bases separating them. The CDR3 nucleotides read TGTGCCACCAGTGCCGGGGACTATGGCTACACCTTC. Residues: CATSAGDYGYTF.

The chain combines TRBV28 with TRBJ1-5; D not resolved. The V gene's germline CDR1 is MDHEN and CDR2 SYDVKM. V was pared by 4 bases and J by 2 bases, with 12 bases between. CDR3 length: 15 residues. CDR3 DNA: TGTGCCAGCAGTTACCCCGGTGGAGGCAATCAGCCCCAGCATTTT. Amino acids: CASSYPGGGNQPQHF.

This clone was found a few times. The chain links TRBV12-3 or TRBV12-4 to TRBJ2-7; 8 positions agree with TRBD2. The V and J ends lost 2 bases and 3 bases, in that order; junction bases with no gene match: 0. The length of the CDR3 is 13 residues. The CDR3 nucleotides are TGTGCCAGCAGTTTACTAGCGGGCTACGAGCAGTACTTC. Translating gives CASSLLAGYEQYF.

The chain is built from TRBV11-2 and TRBJ1-1; D possibly corresponds to TRBD1 (6 bases). The CDR3 has 14 amino acids. Per germline, CDR1 SGHAT and CDR2 FQNNGV. Trimming stripped 1 base from V and 5 bases from J, with 11 bases between. CDR3 sequence: CASSLGGGGTEAFF. The CDR3 DNA is TGTGCCAGCAGCTTAGGAGGGGGTGGAACTGAAGCTTTCTTT.

V is TRBV18 and J is TRBJ2-1; TRBD2 agrees at 9 bases. CDR1 is KGHSH and CDR2 is LQKENI in the germline V gene. J lost 5 bases, V lost 3 bases, and 5 bases had no gene match. The CDR3 covers 15 residues. CDR3 loop: CASSPLAGSNNEQFF. Written as DNA, the CDR3 is TGTGCCAGCTCACCTCTAGCGGGAAGCAACAATGAGCAGTTCTTC.

The chain carries TRBV15 and TRBJ1-6; no firm D call. The germline V gene encodes CDR1 LNHNV and CDR2 YYDKDF (reference sequence). Trimming shortened V by 4 bases and J by 7 bases, and 11 bases separated the two germline ends. This CDR3 is built from 14 residues. CDR3 sequence: CATSNRGANSPLHF. The CDR3 DNA sequence: TGTGCCACCAGCAACCGCGGTGCCAATTCACCCCTCCACTTT.

The chain employs TRBV4-1 and TRBJ2-1, with TRBD2 matching 13 bases. This CDR3 spans 16 amino acids. The V segment lost 0 bases and the J segment 6 bases; nucleotides outside the gene matches: 2. Germline lookup yields CDR1 MGHRA and CDR2 YSYEKL. In nucleotides, the CDR3 is TGCGCCAGCAGCCAAGACACTAGCGGGAGGGTCAATGAGCAGTTCTTC. Amino acids: CASSQDTSGRVNEQFF.

The chain is built from TRBV7-3 and TRBJ2-7, with TRBD2 matching 7 bases. The CDR3 runs 13 residues. The germline V gene encodes CDR1 SGHTA and CDR2 FQGTGA. V was clipped by 2 bases and J by 10 bases; unmatched bases: 8. CDR3 region: CASSLGRDGLQYF. The CDR3 region has the DNA TGTGCCAGCAGCTTAGGGAGGGACGGACTCCAGTACTTC.

The rearrangement uses TRBV5-5 and TRBJ2-5; 8 bases are shared with TRBD2. Germline values: CDR1 SGHKS, CDR2 YYEKEE (reference sequence). The CDR3 has 15 residues. Trimming removed 6 bases from V and 1 base from J; junction bases left unmatched: 8. Here the CDR3 DNA reads TGTGCCAGCACCCTAGCGCTAGCGGGCCAAGAGACCCAGTACTTC. As protein: CASTLALAGQETQYF.

J is TRBJ2-1 and V is TRBV29-1, with no clear D. CDR1 is SQVTM, CDR2 ANQGSEA, per germline. V was clipped by 8 bases and J by 7 bases, with 15 bases between them. The CDR3 runs to 12 residues. The CDR3 DNA sequence: TGCAGCTCCGAGCCGGGTACAAATGAGCAGTTCTTC. Translating gives CSSEPGTNEQFF.

V gene TRBV29-1 combines with J gene TRBJ1-2; 12 bases align to TRBD1. The CDR3 consists of 14 residues. V was pared by 3 bases and J by 4 bases, with 3 bases of the junction left unmatched. Germline CDR1 is SQVTM and CDR2 is ANQGSEA. The CDR3 sequence: CSVDGTGGGYGYTF. The CDR3 DNA reads TGCAGCGTTGATGGGACAGGGGGCGGCTATGGCTACACCTTC.

The chain links TRBV5-1 to TRBJ2-1, with D perhaps matching TRBD2 (5 bases). The ends were cut back, 4 bases at V and 9 bases at J, with 20 bases in the middle. Germline V gene lookup returns CDR1 SGHRS and CDR2 YFSETQ. There are 15 residues in the CDR3. For the CDR3, the DNA is TGCGCCAGCAGCCAGGAGGTGGTGTTTTGGGGTGAGCAGTTCTTC. Encoded protein: CASSQEVVFWGEQFF.

This sequence joins TRBV11-2 and TRBJ1-5; 7 nucleotides align to TRBD1. V was pared by 0 bases and J by 11 bases, with 10 bases of the junction left unmatched. Germline V CDR1 and CDR2: SGHAT, FQNNGV. The CDR3 contains 15 residues. In nucleotides, the CDR3 is TGTGCCAGCAGCTTAGAACCGGGACAGACATCAGCCCAGCATTTT. Translation: CASSLEPGQTSAQHF.

The V call is TRBV7-8, the J call TRBJ2-1, with D uncertain. Germline CDR1 is SGHVS and CDR2 is FQNEAQ. This CDR3 is 19 amino acids long. With 5 bases removed from V and 0 bases from J, the gap between germline ends came to 23 bases. The CDR3 here is CASSRPPSSALSSYNEQFF. The CDR3 DNA reads as TGTGCCAGCAGCCGTCCTCCTTCGAGCGCCCTTTCCTCCTACAATGAGCAGTTCTTC.

The chain is built from TRBV3-1 (or the pseudogene TRBV3-2) and TRBJ2-2; D remains unclear. The CDR3 has 14 residues. CDR1 and CDR2 (germline): LGHDT, YNNKEL (reference sequence). Trimming cost V 1 base and J 5 bases, with 8 bases left between them. CDR3 loop: CASSQGRGTGELFF. The CDR3 nucleotides are TGTGCCAGCAGCCAAGGGAGAGGAACCGGGGAGCTGTTTTTT.

The chain joins TRBV4-3 to TRBJ1-5, with D uncertain. CDR1 and CDR2 from the germline V gene are LGHNA and YSLEER. The CDR3 totals 15 residues. Deletions cut 3 bases from V and 0 bases from J, with 9 bases between. The CDR3 sequence is CASSQLVSSNQPQHF. The CDR3 DNA reads as TGCGCCAGCAGCCAGCTGGTTAGTAGCAATCAGCCCCAGCATTTT.

V is TRBV2 and J is TRBJ1-1; no firm D call. The CDR3 length is 11 residues. Germline-derived CDR1 and CDR2 are SNHLY and FYNNEI. The V and J ends lost 10 bases and 7 bases respectively, with 13 bases between them. DNA of the CDR3: TGTGCCATTGTGGAGGGCCATGAAGCTTTCTTT. Translating gives CAIVEGHEAFF.

This chain links TRBV4-1 with TRBJ2-7; TRBD1 might be the D (6 bases). V lost 4 bases, J lost 0 bases, and 16 bases lay in between. The CDR3 length is 16 residues. CDR1 and CDR2 from the germline V gene are MGHRA and YSYEKL. CDR3 DNA sequence: TGCGCCAGCAGCCGACAGGACTTGACTGGCTCCTACGAGCAGTACTTC. This translates into CASSRQDLTGSYEQYF.

V usage is TRBV5-5 and J usage is TRBJ1-2; 8 nucleotides line up with TRBD1. The germline V gene encodes CDR1 SGHKS and CDR2 YYEKEE (reference sequence). The CDR3 has 13 amino acids. V trimming: 4 bases; J trimming: 8 bases; junction bases outside the gene matches: 7. The CDR3 loop is CASSPQGARGYTF. CDR3 coding DNA: TGTGCCAGCAGCCCGCAGGGGGCGCGGGGCTACACCTTC.

The rearrangement links TRBV6-5 to TRBJ2-1, with TRBD2 as a possible D gene (5 bases). This CDR3 contains 12 residues. Per the germline V gene, CDR1 is MNHEY and CDR2 is SVGAGI. The ends were cut back, 4 bases at V and 12 bases at J, with 13 bases in the middle. CDR3 nucleotide sequence: TGTGCCAGCAGTTTCCCGGAGAGCGGGCAGTTCTTC. Translated, it gives CASSFPESGQFF.

This chain links TRBV28 with TRBJ2-7; 7 bases are shared with TRBD1. The CDR3 has 15 residues. The germline V gene encodes CDR1 MDHEN and CDR2 SYDVKM. Trimming cost V 2 bases and J 4 bases; bases outside gene matches: 8. CDR3 in DNA: TGTGCCAGCAGTTTAATAGGGACAGAAACTTACGAGCAGTACTTC. Translated, it gives CASSLIGTETYEQYF.

The chain joins TRBV6-2 or TRBV6-3 to TRBJ2-5; a weak D match, TRBD2 (6 bases). The germline CDR1 and CDR2 sequences are MNHEY and SVGEGT. The V end was cut by 2 bases, the J end by 5 bases, with 18 bases between. The CDR3 is 16 amino acids. CDR3 region: CASSYHPGRSGETQYF. CDR3 bases: TGTGCCAGCAGTTACCATCCGGGGAGGTCGGGTGAGACCCAGTACTTC.

The chain combines TRBV18 with TRBJ1-2, with 8 positions matching TRBD1. Germline CDR1 is KGHSH and CDR2 is LQKENI. The CDR3 consists of 17 residues. The junction had 18 bases not matched to a gene; V was cut back by 8 bases and J by 4 bases. CDR3 amino acids: CASTPGPTGQGSYGYTF. The CDR3 DNA follows: TGTGCCAGCACTCCCGGCCCTACCGGACAGGGAAGCTATGGCTACACCTTC.

This clone appeared a single time. This chain joins TRBV7-9 and TRBJ2-3; D is ambiguous. Trimming shortened V by 2 bases and J by 2 bases, and 8 bases separated the two germline ends. Germline V CDR1 and CDR2: SEHNR, FQNEAQ (reference sequence). This CDR3 contains 14 residues. This CDR3 is CASSLYSLTDTQYF. For the CDR3, the DNA is TGTGCCAGCAGCTTATACAGCCTCACAGATACGCAGTATTTT.

The chain joins TRBV4-3 to TRBJ2-1; 7 bases map to TRBD1. With V trimmed by 0 bases and J by 4 bases, 12 bases remained unmatched. The V gene's germline CDR1 is LGHNA and CDR2 YSLEER. The length of the CDR3 is 18 residues. Here the CDR3 DNA reads TGCGCCAGCAGCCAAGATACTCCCCGTAGGACAGGTTACAATGAGCAGTTCTTC. Its protein product is CASSQDTPRRTGYNEQFF.

The chain employs TRBV9 and TRBJ2-1, with 13 nucleotides matching TRBD2. Germline assignment: CDR1 SGDLS and CDR2 YYNGEE. J was trimmed by 9 bases and V by 3 bases; bases with no gene match: 12. The CDR3 is 17 amino acids. CDR3 bases: TGTGCCAGCAGCGAGGCCCCTACTAGCGGGAGGGGGGGTGAGCAGTTCTTC. It translates to CASSEAPTSGRGGEQFF.

In its sample, this clone was seen a few times. The rearrangement links TRBV1 to TRBJ1-2; TRBD1, as called in the table, went unchecked against the DNA. TRBV1 is a recognized pseudogene. The CDR3 has 15 amino acids. CDR3 protein: CTSSPHLRDSYGYTF. The DNA for the CDR3 is TGCACCAGCAGCCCACACCTAAGGGACAGCTATGGCTACACCTTC.

The chain employs TRBV6-2 or TRBV6-3 and TRBJ1-5, with 8 bases matching TRBD1. J gave up 6 bases and V 4 bases, and 8 bases lay outside the gene matches. Germline CDR1 and CDR2: MNHEY and SVGEGT. This CDR3 contains 15 residues. The DNA for the CDR3 is TGTGCCAGCAGTTCCACCCAGGGGGCCTTTCAGCCCCAGCATTTT. It codes for CASSSTQGAFQPQHF.